A selection of T cell receptor beta chains follows, all from one sample in a study of response to subunit inactivated influenza vaccine. Each CDR3 protein gets one entry after TCRdb re-called the RT-PCR reads with MiXCR. The sample records over 800,000 distinct CDR3 sequences, 20% to 25% being singletons. The material was PBMCs from blood, obtained about 5 days after vaccination. These receptors were taken from a middle-aged man who received an inactivated influenza vaccine. Both conserved end residues are part of each CDR3. D genes are given only for firm matches. Size is omitted from some rows. Given values are once, few, many or a class for expanded clones.

abundance	j_gene	d_gene	v_gene	CDR3aa	CDR3nt
.	TRBJ1-4	TRBD1	TRBV9	CASSPRTGQGEKLFF	TGTGCCAGCAGCCCTCGGACAGGGCAGGGCGAAAAACTGTTTTTT
.	TRBJ1-6	.	TRBV10-3	CAISDGGQGAPLHF	TGTGCCATCAGTGATGGAGGCCAGGGCGCGCCCCTCCACTTT
few	TRBJ2-2	.	TRBV20-1	CSASRRELGELFF	TGCAGTGCTAGTAGGCGGGAACTCGGGGAGCTGTTTTTT
.	TRBJ2-2	.	TRBV4-1	CASSQGVPPYTGELFF	TGCGCCAGCAGCCAGGGGGTCCCCCCATACACCGGGGAGCTGTTTTTT
few	TRBJ2-1	TRBD1	TRBV7-9	CASSLGGQDEQFF	TGTGCCAGCAGCTTAGGGGGACAGGACGAGCAGTTCTTC
few	TRBJ2-7	.	TRBV10-2	CASSEPGRVTYEQYF	TGCGCCAGCAGTGAGCCGGGACGGGTTACCTACGAGCAGTACTTC
.	TRBJ2-1	TRBD2	TRBV10-3	CAISVRGLAGGLYNEQFF	TGTGCCATCAGTGTTCGGGGACTAGCGGGGGGACTCTACAATGAGCAGTTCTTC
few	TRBJ1-4	.	TRBV5-1	CASSRGTDEKLFF	TGCGCCAGCAGCAGGGGGACGGATGAAAAACTGTTTTTT
.	TRBJ2-6	.	TRBV4-1	CASSQERSTAGQGANVLTF	TGCGCCAGCAGCCAAGAGAGGTCCACTGCGGGGCAAGGGGCCAACGTCCTGACTTTC
few	TRBJ2-5	TRBD2	TRBV5-1	CASSSSGTSGMETQYF	TGCGCCAGCAGCTCGTCCGGGACTAGCGGGATGGAGACCCAGTACTTC
.	TRBJ1-2	.	TRBV6-6	CASGSILSGYTF	TGTGCCAGCGGGAGTATATTGAGCGGCTACACCTTC
.	TRBJ2-3	.	TRBV18	CASSPISGSTDTQYF	TGTGCCAGCTCACCGATTAGCGGTAGCACAGATACGCAGTATTTT
.	TRBJ2-1	.	TRBV11-2	CASSLDPEYEQFF	TGTGCCAGCAGCTTAGATCCTGAATATGAGCAGTTCTTC